This T cell receptor (beta chain) was captured in a study of cytomegalovirus exposure and HLA in healthy donors. The study's findings and limits: TCR beta V- and J-gene trimming was later associated with a missense DCLRE1C variant. Donors belonging to an Asian-associated ancestry cluster reportedly showed fewer N-insertions in productive TCRs than the 666-donor mean, according to what a later analysis found.

13 Jbeta primers and 60 Vbeta primers were used for the PCR. Data came from immunoSEQ multiplex PCR; TCRdb stores just in-frame clones and leaves some out. Of 150,000 or so clones in the sample, more than 70% were seen once. With regard to this clone: Its antigen remains unknown.

The V gene end was trimmed by 5 bases and the J gene end by 2 bases; junction bases not matched to a gene: 9. The CDR3 covers 16 residues. CDR1 is SEHNR and CDR2 is FQNEAQ in the germline V gene (reference sequence). Material for sequencing was PBMCs. The chain is built from TRBV7-9 and TRBJ2-7; 10 nucleotides agree with TRBD1. This receptor was obtained from a male donor in good health and CMV-seronegative. DNA for the CDR3: TGTGCCAGCAGCCCGATATTTGGGACAGGGGCCTACGAGCAGTACTTC. Amino acids: CASSPIFGTGAYEQYF.